This T cell receptor (beta chain) was observed in a study of shared clonotypes between healthy human individuals. Naive-designated CD8 cells lacked CD45RO, were positively enriched for CCR7, and omitted terminally differentiated effector memory CD45RA+ cells. The donor population consisted of healthy HIV-negative adults with no recent acute infections or vaccinations. Sequencing was performed with immunoSEQ multiplex PCR; in TCRdb, only in-frame clones are kept and a portion is missing. The data show roughly 2.1 million clones, about 92% seen once. Per the germline V gene, CDR1 is MGHRA and CDR2 is YSYEKL. J gave up 5 bases and V 0 bases, and 11 bases lay outside the gene matches. The CDR3 is made up of 18 amino acids.

Sample: naive CD8+ T cells from PBMCs. The TCR originated in a man younger than 35 in good health. Some clones in this sample may be carry-over from other donors' samples. The chain carries TRBV4-1 and TRBJ2-1; 9 positions agree with TRBD2. CDR3 sequence (DNA): TGCGCCAGCAGCCAAGATAGTAGTTGGCTAGCGGGAAACAATGAGCAGTTCTTC. This sequence encodes CASSQDSSWLAGNNEQFF.